This T cell receptor (beta chain) was sequenced during a study of blood T cells in healthy people across ages. Using a J-beta primer mix together with a sample-barcoded 5' primer, a second PCR was run for 7 to 11 cycles. A single record per CDR3 protein comes from TCRdb applying MiXCR to the 5' RACE reads. The sample holds 800,000 to 1,300,000 distinct CDR3 sequences, approximately 25% seen once. Germline-derived CDR1 and CDR2 are MNHEY and SVGEGT. With V trimmed by 5 bases and J by 4 bases, 10 bases remained unmatched. This CDR3 is 16 amino acids long. The study, taken as a whole, reports: Estimated diversity that came from one million T cells was considered an underestimate. There were more naive CD4+ cells and higher diversity in long-lived donors than in aged donors.

In its sample, this clonotype was seen a few times. Antigen: not known. This sample also appeared in a second study, on T cells of mothers and their children. That source adds: Reads recorded for TCR beta CDR3 numbered over 9 million per mother and roughly 3 million per child.

The rearrangement uses TRBV6-2 or TRBV6-3 and TRBJ2-2, with 7 bases fitting TRBD1. The receptor was isolated from a girl aged 2 to 9 in good health. Sequencing was performed on blood. This CDR3 is CASSGSRQGCTGELFF. For the CDR3, the DNA is TGTGCCAGCAGTGGGTCAAGACAGGGCTGCACCGGGGAGCTGTTTTTT.